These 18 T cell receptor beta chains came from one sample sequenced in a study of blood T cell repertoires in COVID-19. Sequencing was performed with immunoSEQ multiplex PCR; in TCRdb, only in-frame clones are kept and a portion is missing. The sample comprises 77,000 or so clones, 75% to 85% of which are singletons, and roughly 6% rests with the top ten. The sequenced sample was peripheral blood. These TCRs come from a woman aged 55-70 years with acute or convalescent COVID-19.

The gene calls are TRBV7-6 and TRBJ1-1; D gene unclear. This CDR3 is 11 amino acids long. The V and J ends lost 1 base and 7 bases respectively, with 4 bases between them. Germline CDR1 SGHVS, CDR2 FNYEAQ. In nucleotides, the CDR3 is TGTGCCAGCAGCTTAGACAGTGAAGCTTTCTTT. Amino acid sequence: CASSLDSEAFF.

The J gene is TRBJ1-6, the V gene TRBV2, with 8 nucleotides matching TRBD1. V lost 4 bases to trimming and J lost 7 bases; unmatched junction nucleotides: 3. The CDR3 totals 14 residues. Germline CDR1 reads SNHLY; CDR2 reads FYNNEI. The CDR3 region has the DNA TGTGCCAGCAGTGGACGACAGGGGAATTCACCCCTCCACTTT. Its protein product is CASSGRQGNSPLHF.

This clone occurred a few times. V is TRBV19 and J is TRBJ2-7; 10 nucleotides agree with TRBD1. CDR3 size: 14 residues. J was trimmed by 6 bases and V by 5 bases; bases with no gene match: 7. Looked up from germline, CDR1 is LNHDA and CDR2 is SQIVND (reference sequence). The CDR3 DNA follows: TGTGCCAGTAGTCCTGGGACAGGGGAGGTCGAGCAGTACTTC. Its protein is CASSPGTGEVEQYF. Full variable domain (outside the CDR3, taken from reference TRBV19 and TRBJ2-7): DGGITQSPKYLFRKEGQNVTLSCEQNLNHDAMYWYRQDPGQGLRLIYYSQIVNDFQKGDIAEGYSVSREKKESFPLTVTSAQKNPTAFYLCASSPGTGEVEQYFGPGTRLTVT.

The CDR3 DNA reads TGTGCCAGCAGCCGGACAGGGGGCGATGGCTACACCTTC. Protein product: CASSRTGGDGYTF. The chain joins TRBV5-4 to TRBJ1-2; TRBD1 aligns across 11 bases. The V gene end was trimmed by 4 bases and the J gene end by 6 bases; junction bases not matched to a gene: 2. The CDR3 runs to 13 residues. The germline CDR1 and CDR2 sequences are SGHNT and YYREEE (reference sequence).

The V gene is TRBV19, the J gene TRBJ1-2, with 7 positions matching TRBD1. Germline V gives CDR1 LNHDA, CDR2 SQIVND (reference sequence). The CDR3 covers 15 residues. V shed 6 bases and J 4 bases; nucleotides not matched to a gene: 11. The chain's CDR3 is CASSSTDRARYGYTF. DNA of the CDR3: TGTGCCAGTAGCAGCACCGACAGGGCCCGCTATGGCTACACCTTC.

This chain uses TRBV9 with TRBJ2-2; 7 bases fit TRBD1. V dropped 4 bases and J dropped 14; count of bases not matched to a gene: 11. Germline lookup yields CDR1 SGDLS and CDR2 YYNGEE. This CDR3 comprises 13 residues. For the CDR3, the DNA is TGTGCCAGCAGCTTAAACCGGGACAGAGGACTGTTTTTT. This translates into CASSLNRDRGLFF.

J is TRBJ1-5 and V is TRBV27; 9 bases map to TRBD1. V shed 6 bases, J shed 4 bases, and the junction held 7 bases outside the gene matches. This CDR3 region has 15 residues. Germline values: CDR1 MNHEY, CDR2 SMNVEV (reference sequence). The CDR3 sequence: CASRGGQGRNQPQHF. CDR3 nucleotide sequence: TGTGCCAGCAGGGGGGGACAGGGCCGGAATCAGCCCCAGCATTTT.

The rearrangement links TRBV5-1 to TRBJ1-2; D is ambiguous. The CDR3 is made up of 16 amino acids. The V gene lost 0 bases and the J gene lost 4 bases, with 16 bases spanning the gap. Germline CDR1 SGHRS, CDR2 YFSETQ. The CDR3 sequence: CASSLVAPGPLYGYTF. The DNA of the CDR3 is TGCGCCAGCAGCTTGGTGGCACCAGGCCCCCTCTATGGCTACACCTTC.

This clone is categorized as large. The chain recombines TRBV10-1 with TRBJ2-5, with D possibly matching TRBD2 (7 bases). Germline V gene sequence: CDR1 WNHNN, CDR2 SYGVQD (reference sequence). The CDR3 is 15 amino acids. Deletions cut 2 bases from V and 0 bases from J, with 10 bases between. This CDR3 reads CASSEAGANQETQYF. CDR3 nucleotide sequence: TGCGCCAGCAGTGAGGCGGGGGCCAACCAAGAGACCCAGTACTTC.

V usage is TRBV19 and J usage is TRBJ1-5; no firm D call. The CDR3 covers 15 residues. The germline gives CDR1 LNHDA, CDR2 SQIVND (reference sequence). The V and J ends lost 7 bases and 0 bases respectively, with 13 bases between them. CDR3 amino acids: CASIPSFRSNQPQHF. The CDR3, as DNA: TGTGCCAGTATCCCCAGTTTTCGTAGCAATCAGCCCCAGCATTTT. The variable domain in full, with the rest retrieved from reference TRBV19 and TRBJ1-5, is DGGITQSPKYLFRKEGQNVTLSCEQNLNHDAMYWYRQDPGQGLRLIYYSQIVNDFQKGDIAEGYSVSREKKESFPLTVTSAQKNPTAFYLCASIPSFRSNQPQHFGDGTRLSIL.

DNA for the CDR3: TGTGCCAGCAGTTGGGGACTAGGGAACACTGAAGCTTTCTTT. The encoded protein is CASSWGLGNTEAFF. This chain connects TRBV6-5 to TRBJ1-1; a weak D match, TRBD1 (5 bases). The CDR3 has 14 amino acids. The germline V and J ends were trimmed by 4 bases and 1 base, with 10 bases remaining between them. Germline assignment: CDR1 MNHEY and CDR2 SVGAGI.

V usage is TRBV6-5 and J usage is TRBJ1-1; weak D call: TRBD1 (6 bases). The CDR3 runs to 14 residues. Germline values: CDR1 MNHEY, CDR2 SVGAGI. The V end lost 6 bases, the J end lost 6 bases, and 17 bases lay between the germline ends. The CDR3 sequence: CASRMQGMIPEAFF. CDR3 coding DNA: TGTGCCAGCAGGATGCAGGGGATGATACCTGAAGCTTTCTTT.

CDR3 amino acids: CASSPRGADKNIQYF. CDR3 coding DNA: TGCGCCAGCAGCCCGCGGGGCGCGGACAAAAACATTCAGTACTTC. V is TRBV5-1 and J is TRBJ2-4, with a tentative D call TRBD2 (6 bases). In germline, CDR1 is SGHRS, CDR2 YFSETQ. The CDR3 contains 15 residues. Trimming stripped 4 bases from V and 3 bases from J, with 14 bases between.

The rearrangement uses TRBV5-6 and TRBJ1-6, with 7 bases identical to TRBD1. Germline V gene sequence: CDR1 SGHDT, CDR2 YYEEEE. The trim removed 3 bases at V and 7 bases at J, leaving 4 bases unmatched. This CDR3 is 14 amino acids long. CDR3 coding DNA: TGTGCCAGCAGCTCAGCGACAGGGAATTCACCCCTCCACTTT. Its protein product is CASSSATGNSPLHF.

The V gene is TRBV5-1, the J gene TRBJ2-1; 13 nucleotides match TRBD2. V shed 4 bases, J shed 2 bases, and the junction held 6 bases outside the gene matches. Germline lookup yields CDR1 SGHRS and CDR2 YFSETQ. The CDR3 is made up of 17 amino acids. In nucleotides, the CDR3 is TGCGCCAGCAGCAGGACTAGCGGGGGTGCGGCCTACAATGAGCAGTTCTTC. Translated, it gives CASSRTSGGAAYNEQFF.

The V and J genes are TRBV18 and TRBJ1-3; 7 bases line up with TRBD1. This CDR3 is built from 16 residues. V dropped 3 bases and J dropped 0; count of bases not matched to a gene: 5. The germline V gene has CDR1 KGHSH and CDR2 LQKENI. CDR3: CASSPSGTASGNTIYF. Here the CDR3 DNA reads TGTGCCAGCTCACCCTCCGGGACAGCCTCTGGAAACACCATATATTTT.

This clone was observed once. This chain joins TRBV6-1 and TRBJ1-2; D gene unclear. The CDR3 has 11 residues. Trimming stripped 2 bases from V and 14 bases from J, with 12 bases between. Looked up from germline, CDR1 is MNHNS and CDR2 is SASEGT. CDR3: CASSETRYLTF. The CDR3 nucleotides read TGTGCCAGCAGTGAAACTCGATACTTGACCTTC.

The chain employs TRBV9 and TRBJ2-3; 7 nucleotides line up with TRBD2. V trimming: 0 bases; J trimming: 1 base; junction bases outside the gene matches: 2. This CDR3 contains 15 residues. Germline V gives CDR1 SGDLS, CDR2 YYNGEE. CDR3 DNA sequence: TGTGCCAGCAGCGTAGTGAGCGGGGGCACAGATACGCAGTATTTT. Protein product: CASSVVSGGTDTQYF. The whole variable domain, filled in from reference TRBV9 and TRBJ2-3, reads DSGVTQTPKHLITATGQRVTLRCSPRSGDLSVYWYQQSLDQGLQFLIQYYNGEERAKGNILERFSAQQFPDLHSELNLSSLELGDSALYFCASSVVSGGTDTQYFGPGTRLTVL.